These 26 T cell receptor beta chains originate from one sample sequenced in a study of CD8+ T cells in alopecia areata. Extracted RNA was reverse transcribed, and the resulting cDNA served as sequencing template. TCRdb's table, derived via immunoSEQ multiplex PCR, lists solely in-frame clones and lacks some. This repertoire holds roughly 110,000 clones, and none appear only once. What was sequenced was lesional skin. Source of these receptors: a C3H/HeJ mouse with alopecia areata. The strain's MHC: H2-k.

This clone was seen a few times. The database protein in TCRdb disagrees with the DNA translation at residue 11; the sequence shown here was translated from the DNA. The germline and genes are mouse ones. Sequencing ends 3 residues short of the CDR3 end; the germline J gene provides the rest. The J gene is TRBJ1-3, the V gene TRBV1; unclear D gene. The V end was cut by 7 bases, the J end by 1 base, with 11 bases between. The CDR3 contains 14 residues. Germline loops: CDR1 NSQYPW, CDR2 LRSPGD (reference sequence). CDR3 DNA, as far as it was read: TGCACCTGCAAGACAAGAAAATCTGGAAATACG. It yields the protein CTCKTRKSGNT. The full-length CDR3 reads as CTCKTRKSGNTLYF.

Of note for this clone: The gene names here belong to mouse. The missing CDR3 end, 4 residues past where the read stops, is filled in from the germline J gene. This chain connects TRBV1 to TRBJ2-1; maybe TRBD1 (5 bases). This CDR3 is built from 13 residues. Germline assignment: CDR1 NSQYPW and CDR2 LRSPGD (reference sequence). Partial CDR3 DNA: TGCACCTGCAGTGTCTTTCAGGGCTCT. It yields the protein CTCSVFQGS. Given in full, the CDR3 is CTCSVFQGSEQFF.

This clone appeared a few times. Any gene name here is a mouse gene name. The read falls 4 residues short of the CDR3 end, and the missing part is taken from the germline J gene. This sequence joins TRBV1 and TRBJ2-1, with 8 bases aligning to TRBD1. Germline loops: CDR1 NSQYPW, CDR2 LRSPGD (reference sequence). This CDR3 comprises 14 residues. V lost 6 bases to trimming and J lost 3 bases; unmatched junction nucleotides: 4. The CDR3 spells CTCRPGTGYAEQFF. The DNA read from the CDR3 is TGCACCTGCAGACCCGGGACAGGCTATGCT.

This clone has a handful of counts. Genes and germline come from the mouse. The read gets to within 4 residues of the CDR3 end, and the germline J gene fills in the rest. V usage is TRBV13-3 and J usage is TRBJ2-7; the D gene is possibly TRBD1 (5 bases). V was trimmed by 2 bases and J by 2 bases, leaving 11 bases between them. CDR1 NNHDY and CDR2 SYVADS come from the germline V gene. The CDR3 extends over 14 amino acids. CDR3 in amino acids: CASSEPDKTYEQYF. The covered CDR3 bases are TGTGCCAGCAGTGAGCCGGACAAAACCTAT.

There are a few counts of this clone. Germline and genes: mouse. The CDR3 bases that were read are TGTGCCAGCAGTCCGACTGGGGGGGGCGCT. Protein product: CASSPTGGGA. The full CDR3 protein reads CASSPTGGGAEQFF. The chain couples TRBV19 to TRBJ2-1; 11 nucleotides align to TRBD2. The read is 4 residues too short to cover the CDR3 end, so that end is filled in from the germline J gene. The CDR3 is 14 residues long. Germline loops: CDR1 FNHDT, CDR2 SITEND (reference sequence).

Comment on this clone: Mouse gene names and germline throughout. The read stops 4 residues short of the end of the CDR3; the missing end is completed from the germline J gene. The chain recombines TRBV13-3 with TRBJ1-4; 9 bases are a match to TRBD1. The germline V gene has CDR1 NNHDY and CDR2 SYVADS. The CDR3 runs 16 residues. The trim removed 1 base at V and 6 bases at J, leaving 7 bases unmatched. The CDR3 DNA, read in part, is TGTGCCAGCAGTGATCCCGGGACAGGGAGGGACGAA. This encodes CASSDPGTGRDE. The whole CDR3 reads CASSDPGTGRDERLFF.

This clone was found a few times. Genes and germline come from the mouse. The read falls 4 residues short of the CDR3 end, and the missing part is taken from the germline J gene. The rearrangement links TRBV13-3 to TRBJ1-4; TRBD1 is a possible D gene (6 bases). The germline V and J ends were trimmed by 8 bases and 0 bases, with 11 bases remaining between them. CDR1 is NNHDY, CDR2 SYVADS, per germline. This CDR3 has 14 amino acids. The sequenced part of the CDR3 DNA is TGTGCCAGTCGGGGGGCCTTTTCCAACGAA. Amino acids: CASRGAFSNE. The CDR3, in full, reads CASRGAFSNERLFF. The variable domain in full, completed from reference TRBV13-3 and TRBJ1-4, reads EAAVTQSPRSKVAVTGGKVTLSCHQTNNHDYMYWYRQDTGHGLRLIHYSYVADSTEKGDIPDGYKASRPSQENFSLILELASLSQTAVYFCASRGAFSNERLFFGHGTKLSVL.

Concerning this clone: Gene and germline names: mouse. The sequenced fragment ends 4 residues before the CDR3 boundary, so the rest is inferred from the germline J gene. The chain has TRBV19 and TRBJ1-4, with 10 bases identical to TRBD1. Germline lookup yields CDR1 FNHDT and CDR2 SITEND (reference sequence). The J segment lost 6 bases and the V segment lost 5 bases, leaving 7 bases of the junction unmatched. The CDR3 is made up of 15 amino acids. CDR3 sequence reads: CASSPPGQGHERLFF. CDR3 DNA, as far as it was read: TGTGCCAGCAGCCCACCGGGACAGGGGCACGAA.

About this clone itself: Gene names follow the mouse nomenclature. Read sequence stops 4 residues before the CDR3 end, and the germline J gene provides the missing end. This chain links TRBV17 with TRBJ2-5; 10 bases fit TRBD1. The CDR3 has 14 amino acids. Germline V gives CDR1 MNHDT, CDR2 YYDKIL. The CDR3 region is CASSGDRGGDTQYF. The sequenced CDR3 bases are TGTGCTAGCAGTGGGGACAGGGGTGGAGAC.

In its sample, this clone was seen a few times. The germline and genes are mouse ones. The read falls 4 residues short of the CDR3 end, and the missing part is taken from the germline J gene. The chain links TRBV13-3 to TRBJ1-1; TRBD1 matches 7 bases. CDR1 and CDR2 from the germline V gene are NNHDY and SYVADS. J gave up 4 bases and V 0 bases, and 6 bases lay outside the gene matches. The length of the CDR3 is 15 residues. The CDR3 here is CASSDAGGKATEVFF. CDR3 bases read: TGTGCCAGCAGTGATGCAGGGGGGAAGGCCACA.

Points on this clone: Translating the DNA gives a protein that differs from the TCRdb entry at residue 11; the protein shown here is that DNA translation. Each gene name is a mouse one. The read gets to within 3 residues of the CDR3 end, and the germline J gene fills in the rest. The sample contains more than one DNA sequence encoding this CDR3. The chain is built from TRBV13-2 and TRBJ1-6; a weak D match, TRBD1 (5 bases). TRBJ1-6 has ORF status, its function being uncertain. Germline CDR1 NNHNN, CDR2 SYGAGS (reference sequence). The CDR3 consists of 14 residues. V shed 3 bases and J shed 5 bases, with 9 bases lying between them. Incomplete CDR3 DNA: TGTGCCAGCGGTGGACGGGGGGATAATTCGCCC. Translation gives CASGGRGDNSP. The full CDR3 sequence reads CASGGRGDNSPLYF.

Worth noting for this clone: There is a difference at residue 13 between the TCRdb protein and the DNA translation, so the protein given here was translated from the DNA. Genes here carry mouse names. The sequenced fragment ends 3 residues before the CDR3 boundary, so the rest is inferred from the germline J gene. The rearrangement links TRBV13-1 to TRBJ1-3; no clear D gene. The CDR3 is made up of 16 amino acids. Germline CDR1 reads NSHNY; CDR2 reads SYGAGN. Trimming removed 1 base at V and 0 bases at J, with 11 bases between. CDR3 region: CASSDRFWDSGNTLYF. Incomplete CDR3 DNA: TGTGCCAGCAGTGATAGGTTCTGGGATTCTGGAAATACG.

This clone was seen only a few times. Gene names follow the mouse nomenclature. The read terminates 4 residues before the CDR3 end, so the remaining end is supplied by the germline J gene. V is TRBV13-1 and J is TRBJ2-3; 8 positions match TRBD1. V was clipped by 5 bases and J by 3 bases; unmatched bases: 11. This CDR3 region has 16 residues. Looked up from germline, CDR1 is NSHNY and CDR2 is SYGAGN. The CDR3 DNA, read in part, is TGTGCCAGCAGGCCGACCAGGGGGCGAGAGGCAGAA. Translating gives CASRPTRGREAE. The CDR3 in its entirety is CASRPTRGREAETLYF.

A few counts support this clone. Mouse gene names and germline throughout. The covered CDR3 bases are TGTGCCAGCAGCTCCGGACTGGGGGATAGTCAAAAC. Translation gives CASSSGLGDSQN. The whole CDR3 is CASSSGLGDSQNTLYF. The chain is built from TRBV5 and TRBJ2-4, with 10 bases lining up with TRBD2. The read halts 4 residues ahead of the CDR3 end, with the missing end drawn from the germline J gene. The CDR3 consists of 16 residues. Looked up from germline, CDR1 is LGHNA and CDR2 is YNLKQL (reference sequence). After removal of 5 bases from V and 0 bases from J, the junction contained 5 bases not matched to a gene.

This clone appeared many times. The gene symbols are mouse symbols. The missing CDR3 end, 4 residues past where the read stops, is filled in from the germline J gene. The chain uses TRBV13-3 and TRBJ1-4, with D maybe TRBD1 (6 bases). V gave up 5 bases and J gave up 0 bases, with 14 bases separating them. Germline values: CDR1 NNHDY, CDR2 SYVADS. This CDR3 comprises 16 residues. The CDR3: CASREGQPFSNERLFF. CDR3 bases read: TGTGCCAGCAGAGAGGGACAACCATTTTCCAACGAA.

About this clone: Gene names and germline match the mouse. The read finishes 4 residues shy of the CDR3 end, and the germline J gene is used to complete it. The gene calls are TRBV17 and TRBJ2-3; TRBD1 matches at 8 bases. The CDR3 contains 16 residues. Germline assignment: CDR1 MNHDT and CDR2 YYDKIL. The trim removed 5 bases at V and 0 bases at J, leaving 7 bases unmatched. CDR3 region: CASSVKDRASAETLYF. Incomplete CDR3 DNA: TGTGCTAGCAGTGTTAAGGACAGGGCTAGTGCAGAA.

With regard to this clone: Genes here carry mouse names. From the germline J gene comes the end of the CDR3, since the read stops 4 residues before it. V and J are TRBV13-2 and TRBJ2-5; possible D gene TRBD2, 7 bases. V was shortened by 0 bases and J by 2 bases, with 10 bases between the two germline ends. CDR3 length: 15 residues. Germline CDR1 NNHNN, CDR2 SYGAGS (reference sequence). The sequenced CDR3 bases are TGTGCCAGCGGTGATGGGGGGGCACGCCAAGAC. Its translation is CASGDGGARQD. The full CDR3 protein reads CASGDGGARQDTQYF.

Points on this clone: Mouse gene names and germline throughout. CDR3 bases read: TGCACCTGCAGTGCAGATGAGGGGGCAGTCCAAGAC. This codes for CTCSADEGAVQD. The complete CDR3 reads CTCSADEGAVQDTQYF. This chain connects TRBV1 to TRBJ2-5; D is possibly TRBD1 (7 bases). The read ends 4 residues shy of where the CDR3 ends; the end is completed using the germline J gene. In germline, CDR1 is NSQYPW, CDR2 LRSPGD (reference sequence). Trimming took off 0 bases at V and 2 bases at J, with 12 bases between the two ends. CDR3 length equals 16 residues.

As concerns this clone: Gene names are the mouse ones. The CDR3 goes on 4 residues after the read ends, and that part is filled in from the germline J gene. V is TRBV1 and J is TRBJ2-5; D possibly corresponds to TRBD1 (5 bases). The CDR3 is 14 amino acids. CDR1 and CDR2 from the germline V gene are NSQYPW and LRSPGD (reference sequence). CDR3 loop: CTCSAAQGEDTQYF. CDR3 DNA, as far as it was read: TGCACCTGCAGTGCAGCGCAGGGAGAGGAC.

This clone appeared a few times. The genes and germline here are from mouse. The read ends 4 residues before the CDR3 terminus; that terminus is restored from the germline J gene. The chain carries TRBV17 and TRBJ2-7, with D possibly matching TRBD1 (5 bases). The CDR3 sequence is 13 residues long. The germline CDR1 and CDR2 sequences are MNHDT and YYDKIL. Here the CDR3 reads CASSRLDRYEQYF. The covered CDR3 bases are TGTGCTAGCAGTAGACTCGACAGATAT.

Comment on this clone: Gene names follow the mouse nomenclature. CDR3 amino acids: CASSIEGQGADTQYF. The DNA read from the CDR3 is TGTGCCAGCAGTATAGAGGGACAGGGGGCGGAC. The rearrangement links TRBV19 to TRBJ2-5; 12 bases fit TRBD1. The read ends 4 residues shy of where the CDR3 ends; the end is completed using the germline J gene. In germline, CDR1 is FNHDT, CDR2 SITEND (reference sequence). This CDR3 spans 15 amino acids.

Remarks on this clone: The gene symbols are mouse symbols. The read is 4 residues too short to cover the CDR3 end, so that end is filled in from the germline J gene. J is TRBJ2-3 and V is TRBV1; 14 nucleotides match TRBD2. Germline-derived CDR1 and CDR2 are NSQYPW and LRSPGD (reference sequence). The CDR3 sequence is 17 residues long. The trim removed 3 bases at V and 3 bases at J, leaving 5 bases unmatched. The CDR3 sequence is CTCSATGTGGAAETLYF. CDR3 bases read: TGCACCTGCAGTGCTACCGGGACTGGGGGGGCGGCAGAA.

Ten or more counts support this clone. Gene names refer to mouse genes. Read coverage stops 4 residues before the CDR3 terminus; the germline J gene supplies the remainder. The rearrangement uses TRBV13-3 and TRBJ2-3, with 12 bases aligning to TRBD2. The CDR3 runs to 17 residues. The trim removed 0 bases at V and 2 bases at J, leaving 4 bases unmatched. The germline gives CDR1 NNHDY, CDR2 SYVADS. The CDR3 DNA, read in part, is TGTGCCAGCAGTGATGCCGGGACTGGGGGGCCTGCAGAA. Translation gives CASSDAGTGGPAE. The whole CDR3 sequence is CASSDAGTGGPAETLYF.

This clone was observed a few times. The genes and germline here are from mouse. The read terminates 4 residues ahead of where the CDR3 ends, so the germline J gene completes it. The genes are TRBV13-1 and TRBJ2-3; D is unresolved. The V gene's germline CDR1 is NSHNY and CDR2 SYGAGN. Trimming took off 2 bases at V and 0 bases at J, with 19 bases between the two ends. This CDR3 region has 18 residues. The part of the CDR3 DNA that was read is TGTGCCAGCAGTGACCCCCCGCGACTTTCCTTTAGTGCAGAA. This translates into CASSDPPRLSFSAE. The CDR3 reads in full as CASSDPPRLSFSAETLYF.

The table lists this clone with a few counts. Gene labels here are mouse ones. With the read ending 4 residues before the CDR3 end, the germline J gene is used to fill in that end. The rearrangement joins TRBV1 to TRBJ1-1; D may be TRBD1 (5 bases). Germline CDR1 and CDR2: NSQYPW and LRSPGD (reference sequence). The CDR3 runs 15 residues. The V end was cut by 2 bases, the J end by 0 bases, with 10 bases between. The CDR3 protein is CTCSARGQANTEVFF. The DNA read from the CDR3 is TGCACCTGCAGTGCAAGAGGACAAGCAAACACA.

To note about this clone: Each gene name is a mouse one. The read ends 4 residues early relative to the CDR3; the germline J gene fills the gap. The chain uses TRBV19 and TRBJ2-2, with TRBD1 matching over 9 bases. V lost 2 bases and J lost 0; bases outside the gene matches: 2. Looked up from germline, CDR1 is FNHDT and CDR2 is SITEND (reference sequence). The CDR3 runs 16 residues. CDR3 region: CASSMGTGPNTGQLYF. CDR3 DNA, as far as it was read: TGTGCCAGCAGTATGGGGACAGGGCCAAACACCGGG.